These 28 T cell receptor beta chains came from one sample sequenced in a study of shared clonotypes between healthy human individuals. The data were produced by immunoSEQ multiplex PCR, yet TCRdb's version contains in-frame clones alone and is incomplete. The table has approximately 470,000 clones, roughly 80% seen once. Sequenced input: PBMCs. The receptors were sampled from a woman in her forties in good health. Some clones in this sample may be carry-over from other donors' samples.

About this clone: With a much larger clone just one base away, this may be a read error. This same CDR3 is encoded by further DNA sequences in the sample. The V call is TRBV7-9, the J call TRBJ2-3, with 10 bases fitting TRBD2. V dropped 4 bases and J dropped 1; count of bases not matched to a gene: 2. The germline V gene has CDR1 SEHNR and CDR2 FQNEAQ (reference sequence). This CDR3 comprises 15 residues. CDR3 bases: TGTGCCAGCAGCTCCGGGACTAGCGGCACAGATACGCAGTATTTT. As protein: CASSSGTSGTDTQYF.

With regard to this clone: Only one base separates this from a far larger clonotype, so it likely reflects a read error. Because the CDR3's place on the DNA is in doubt, the DNA is left out and the CDR3 is given as listed by TCRdb. This specimen includes other DNA sequences encoding the same CDR3. The chain combines TRBV7-9 with TRBJ2-2; the table's D call of TRBD2 was not tested on the DNA. The CDR3 contains 15 residues when both ends are counted. Germline assignment: CDR1 SEHNR and CDR2 FQNEAQ (reference sequence). The CDR3 protein is CASSLVAGGTGELFF.

This clone was counted once. The chain joins TRBV2 to TRBJ1-1; 9 bases map to TRBD1. J gave up 5 bases and V 5 bases, and 9 bases lay outside the gene matches. The CDR3 is 15 residues long. Germline V gene data show CDR1 as SNHLY and CDR2 as FYNNEI. CDR3 coding DNA: TGTGCCAGCAGTCCTTCGGACAGGGGAGGGACTGAAGCTTTCTTT. Translation: CASSPSDRGGTEAFF. The variable domain in full, with the rest retrieved from reference TRBV2 and TRBJ1-1, is EPEVTQTPSHQVTQMGQEVILRCVPISNHLYFYWYRQILGQKVEFLVSFYNNEISEKSEIFDDQFSVERPDGSNFTLKIRSTKLEDSAMYFCASSPSDRGGTEAFFGQGTRLTVV.

The chain employs TRBV10-1 and TRBJ2-1, with 13 bases identical to TRBD2. The CDR3 runs 16 residues. Germline V gene data show CDR1 as WNHNN and CDR2 as SYGVQD (reference sequence). The V and J ends lost 6 bases and 2 bases, in that order; junction bases with no gene match: 4. This chain's CDR3 is CASSTGLAGAYNEQFF. The DNA for the CDR3 is TGCGCCAGCAGCACCGGACTAGCGGGAGCCTACAATGAGCAGTTCTTC.

This clone turned up a few times. The V gene is TRBV15, the J gene TRBJ1-1; maybe TRBD1 (5 bases). The CDR3 is 14 amino acids. V was cut by 3 bases and J by 3 bases, with 11 bases left in between. Germline-derived CDR1 and CDR2 are LNHNV and YYDKDF (reference sequence). CDR3 residues: CATSRGGGYTEAFF. CDR3 coding DNA: TGTGCCACCAGCAGGGGTGGGGGGTACACTGAAGCTTTCTTT.

This clone was counted between two and nine times. This chain links TRBV10-3 with TRBJ2-5; 9 bases match TRBD2. Trimming removed 4 bases from V and 2 bases from J; junction bases left unmatched: 5. CDR3 length equals 15 residues. The V gene's germline CDR1 is ENHRY and CDR2 SYGVKD. DNA for the CDR3: TGTGCCATCAGTGGCCTCCTAGCGGGACAAGAGACCCAGTACTTC. Translation gives CAISGLLAGQETQYF.

Only a few counts were recorded for this clone. The chain has TRBV27 and TRBJ2-1, with 11 bases lining up with TRBD2. Trimming removed 4 bases from V and 10 bases from J; junction bases left unmatched: 9. The CDR3 is made up of 15 amino acids. Germline CDR1 MNHEY, CDR2 SMNVEV (reference sequence). The CDR3 here is CASSSTSGILREQFF. CDR3 nucleotide sequence: TGTGCCAGCAGTTCGACTAGCGGGATATTGCGGGAGCAGTTCTTC.

The chain joins TRBV7-2 to TRBJ1-2, with no clear D. Germline values: CDR1 SGHTA, CDR2 FQGNSA. The CDR3 extends over 12 amino acids. Between the trimmed V and J ends, which lost 3 bases and 6 bases, there was a span of 8 bases. In DNA form, the CDR3 reads TGTGCCAGCAGCTTTTCCCTCGATGGCTACACCTTC. This sequence encodes CASSFSLDGYTF.

With respect to this clone: This sequence is one base from a far larger clone and is likely a read error. Other nucleotide sequences in the sample specify the same CDR3. The rearrangement joins TRBV9 to TRBJ2-5; TRBD2 might be the D (6 bases). Trimming shortened V by 0 bases and J by 4 bases, and 13 bases separated the two germline ends. Looked up from germline, CDR1 is SGDLS and CDR2 is YYNGEE. This CDR3 region has 15 residues. CDR3 bases: TGTGCCAGCAGCGTAGCGGGAGCTGGAGCAGAGACCCAGTACTTC. Residues: CASSVAGAGAETQYF.

This sequence joins TRBV9 and TRBJ2-3, with 7 bases lining up with TRBD2. The trim removed 5 bases at V and 2 bases at J, leaving 8 bases unmatched. Germline lookup yields CDR1 SGDLS and CDR2 YYNGEE. The CDR3 loop spans 15 amino acids. This CDR3 is CASSPTSATTDTQYF. The CDR3 DNA is TGTGCCAGCAGTCCCACTAGCGCTACCACAGATACGCAGTATTTT. The complete variable domain, with remaining parts taken from reference TRBV9 and TRBJ2-3, reads DSGVTQTPKHLITATGQRVTLRCSPRSGDLSVYWYQQSLDQGLQFLIQYYNGEERAKGNILERFSAQQFPDLHSELNLSSLELGDSALYFCASSPTSATTDTQYFGPGTRLTVL.

Remarks on this clone: This likely reflects a read error, since a far larger clone is one base away. The chain combines TRBV28 with TRBJ2-2, with D hard to call. Germline V gene sequence: CDR1 MDHEN, CDR2 SYDVKM. This CDR3 is built from 14 residues. The CDR3 loop reads CACSLTRNTGELFF. DNA for the CDR3: TGTGCCTGCAGTTTAACAAGGAACACCGGGGAGCTGTTTTTT.

Note on this clone: A far more abundant clone sits one base away, making this likely a read error. Different DNA sequences within this sample yield the same CDR3. This chain uses TRBV6-5 with TRBJ1-1; possible D gene TRBD1, 6 bases. CDR1 is MNHEY, CDR2 SVGAGI, per germline. This CDR3 contains 14 residues. CDR3 sequence reads: CASTSRGTATEAFF. DNA for the CDR3: TGTGCAAGCACCTCGAGGGGGACGGCGACTGAAGCTTTCTTT.

The rearrangement uses TRBV9 and TRBJ1-1; maybe TRBD1 (5 bases). Germline lookup yields CDR1 SGDLS and CDR2 YYNGEE. The CDR3 runs 13 residues. With 2 bases removed from V and 8 bases from J, the gap between germline ends came to 13 bases. DNA of the CDR3: TGTGCCAGCAGCGTGGGATTATGGACAGAAGCTTTCTTT. Protein sequence: CASSVGLWTEAFF.

J is TRBJ2-2 and V is TRBV4-2; perhaps TRBD1 as D (5 bases). This CDR3 is built from 15 residues. V lost 2 bases and J lost 3, with 10 bases in between. Per the germline V gene, CDR1 is LGHNA and CDR2 is YNFKEQ. CDR3 amino acids: CASSQRQGDTGELFF. The CDR3 DNA follows: TGTGCCAGCAGCCAAAGGCAAGGGGACACCGGGGAGCTGTTTTTT.

The CDR3 DNA sequence: TGTGCCAGCAGTGGGGCCAGGGGGGTTTTGAACTATGGCTACACCTTC. Translation gives CASSGARGVLNYGYTF. V is TRBV2 and J is TRBJ1-2; TRBD1 agrees at 7 bases. Germline assignment: CDR1 SNHLY and CDR2 FYNNEI. The CDR3 spans 16 residues. The ends lost 4 bases at V and 2 bases at J; junction bases unmatched: 10.

The V and J genes are TRBV28 and TRBJ1-5; perhaps TRBD1 as D (6 bases). The CDR3 consists of 15 residues. Trimming took off 6 bases at V and 5 bases at J, with 17 bases between the two ends. The germline V gene encodes CDR1 MDHEN and CDR2 SYDVKM. CDR3 region: CASSTVTGNDQPQHF. The CDR3 nucleotides are TGTGCCAGCAGCACGGTGACAGGTAATGATCAGCCCCAGCATTTT.

The CDR3: CASSWTGGSYEQYF. In DNA form, the CDR3 reads TGTGCCAGCAGCTGGACAGGGGGCTCCTACGAGCAGTACTTC. The chain links TRBV2 to TRBJ2-7, with 10 bases lining up with TRBD1. The CDR3 spans 14 residues. Germline values: CDR1 SNHLY, CDR2 FYNNEI. V gave up 6 bases and J gave up 0 bases; unmatched junction bases: 2.

The gene calls are TRBV4-2 and TRBJ1-4, with 9 bases aligning to TRBD1. The CDR3 runs 15 residues. V was pared by 1 base and J by 15 bases, with 12 bases of the junction left unmatched. Germline lookup yields CDR1 LGHNA and CDR2 YNFKEQ. CDR3 sequence (DNA): TGTGCCAGCAGCCAAGCGGGGACAGGGACCCAGAGGTTGTTTTTT. Its protein is CASSQAGTGTQRLFF.

V usage is TRBV28 and J usage is TRBJ1-4; D possibly corresponds to TRBD1 (6 bases). Trimming pared 6 bases from V and 7 bases from J, leaving 12 bases between. The CDR3 sequence is 13 residues long. The germline V gene has CDR1 MDHEN and CDR2 SYDVKM. The CDR3 DNA reads TGTGCCAGCAGGGCAAGGGGGGCTGAAAAACTGTTTTTT. Its translation: CASRARGAEKLFF.

A remark on this clone: The CDR3 does not end in the conserved phenylalanine or tryptophan, so this is likely a read error. V and J are TRBV7-8 and TRBJ2-7; no definite D call. Trimming took 6 bases from V and 3 from J, leaving 18 bases between them. Germline CDR1 and CDR2: SGHVS and FQNEAQ. This CDR3 has 15 amino acids. As DNA, the CDR3 is TGTGCCAGCAGTTTCCTCCGCTACTCACACTACGAGCAGTACTTA. Translated, it gives CASSFLRYSHYEQYL.

This clone was observed a single time. The chain uses TRBV10-3 and TRBJ1-2; D uncertain. The germline CDR1 and CDR2 sequences are ENHRY and SYGVKD. CDR3 size: 14 residues. V was trimmed by 2 bases and J by 4 bases, leaving 11 bases between them. CDR3 DNA sequence: TGTGCCATCAGTGAGAATCAGGCCCGCTATGGCTACACCTTC. Encoded protein: CAISENQARYGYTF.

The V call is TRBV6-1, the J call TRBJ2-2; TRBD2 matches at 11 bases. The germline V gene has CDR1 MNHNS and CDR2 SASEGT. After removal of 4 bases from V and 6 bases from J, the junction contained 13 bases not matched to a gene. There are 18 residues in the CDR3. The CDR3, as DNA: TGTGCCAGCAGTGTCGTACCCACTAGCGGGAGTATGGCCGGGGAGCTGTTTTTT. This gives the protein CASSVVPTSGSMAGELFF.

The chain is built from TRBV2 and TRBJ2-6, with TRBD2 as a possible D gene (5 bases). Trimming removed 4 bases from V and 3 bases from J, with 7 bases in between. Germline V lookup: CDR1 SNHLY, CDR2 FYNNEI. The CDR3 runs to 14 residues. This chain's CDR3 is CASSVSGGANVLTF. As DNA, the CDR3 is TGTGCCAGCAGTGTGAGCGGTGGGGCCAACGTCCTGACTTTC.

V gene TRBV5-4 combines with J gene TRBJ2-7; TRBD2 matches 7 bases. Losses at the gene ends were 4 bases for V and 6 bases for J; bases not matched to a gene: 10. Germline V gene lookup returns CDR1 SGHNT and CDR2 YYREEE (reference sequence). The CDR3 length is 14 residues. CDR3 residues: CASSPREVTAEQYF. CDR3 DNA: TGTGCCAGCAGCCCCCGGGAGGTGACAGCCGAGCAGTACTTC.

The V gene is TRBV18, the J gene TRBJ2-7; D might be TRBD1 (6 bases). The V gene's germline CDR1 is KGHSH and CDR2 LQKENI. The CDR3 runs to 14 residues. Between the trimmed V and J ends, which lost 3 bases and 7 bases, there was a span of 16 bases. The CDR3 sequence: CASSPRDTGEEQYF. The CDR3 DNA follows: TGTGCCAGCTCACCCCGGGACACTGGGGAGGAGCAGTACTTC.

The table lists this clone with many counts. V gene TRBV7-3 combines with J gene TRBJ2-3; D assignment may be TRBD1 or TRBD2 (5 bases each). Germline CDR1 is SGHTA and CDR2 is FQGTGA. V was shortened by 4 bases and J by 1 base, with 6 bases between the two germline ends. The CDR3 has 13 amino acids. The chain's CDR3 is CASSWGRTDTQYF. CDR3 coding DNA: TGTGCCAGCAGCTGGGGACGCACAGATACGCAGTATTTT.

On this clone: A read error is the likely source, as a far larger clone sits one nucleotide away. The chain combines TRBV7-2 with TRBJ2-7; TRBD2 aligns across 12 bases. With 5 bases clipped from V and 5 bases from J, the junction kept 7 bases outside the gene matches. The CDR3 contains 15 residues. From germline, CDR1 is SGHTA and CDR2 FQGNSA. The CDR3 protein is CASSPRTSGTHEQYF. CDR3 in DNA: TGTGCCAGCAGCCCCCGGACTAGCGGGACCCACGAGCAGTACTTC. The whole variable domain, filled in from reference TRBV7-2 and TRBJ2-7, reads GAGVSQSPSNKVTEKGKDVELRCDPISGHTALYWYRQSLGQGLEFLIYFQGNSAPDKSGLPSDRFSAERTGGSVSTLTIQRTQQEDSAVYLCASSPRTSGTHEQYFGPGTRLTVT.

The genes are TRBV29-1 and TRBJ2-3; TRBD2 agrees at 14 bases. Germline V CDR1 and CDR2: SQVTM, ANQGSEA. The CDR3 has 15 amino acids. V lost 8 bases to trimming and J lost 5 bases; unmatched junction nucleotides: 9. The CDR3 sequence is CSTPGLAGARDTQYF. The CDR3 DNA reads as TGCAGCACCCCGGGACTAGCGGGAGCGAGAGATACGCAGTATTTT.